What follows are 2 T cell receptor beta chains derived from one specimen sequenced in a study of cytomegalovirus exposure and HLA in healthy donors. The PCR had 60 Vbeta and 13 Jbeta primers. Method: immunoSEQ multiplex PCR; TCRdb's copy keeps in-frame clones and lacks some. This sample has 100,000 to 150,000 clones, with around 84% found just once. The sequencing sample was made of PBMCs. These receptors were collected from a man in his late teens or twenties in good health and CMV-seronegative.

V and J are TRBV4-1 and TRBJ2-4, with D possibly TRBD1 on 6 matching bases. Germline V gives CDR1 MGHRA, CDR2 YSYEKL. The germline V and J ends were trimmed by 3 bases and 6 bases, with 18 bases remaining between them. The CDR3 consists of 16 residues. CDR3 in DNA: TGCGCCAGCAGCCATGAGTTGGTGGGGGCCTTAAACATTCAGTACTTC. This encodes CASSHELVGALNIQYF.

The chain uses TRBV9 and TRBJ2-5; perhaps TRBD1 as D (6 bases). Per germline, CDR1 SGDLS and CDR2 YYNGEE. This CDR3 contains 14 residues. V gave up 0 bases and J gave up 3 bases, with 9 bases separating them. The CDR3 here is CASSVGTDKETQYF. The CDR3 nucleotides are TGTGCCAGCAGCGTAGGGACAGACAAAGAGACCCAGTACTTC.